This TCR beta chain originates from a study of control samples from healthy donors and cancer patients. Clones were sequenced by immunoSEQ multiplex PCR, and TCRdb holds only the in-frame ones, with some missing. Recorded for this sample: approximately 190,000 clones. Germline-derived CDR1 and CDR2 are SGHRS and YFSETQ. The CDR3 loop spans 15 amino acids. With V trimmed by 2 bases and J by 7 bases, 6 bases remained unmatched. The clonotype originates from a woman in her thirties in good health. The chain recombines TRBV5-1 with TRBJ2-1, with 10 bases aligning to TRBD1. Sequencing input: blood. CDR3 bases: TGCGCCAGCAGCTTAGGGACAGGGGACGTTAATGAGCAGTTCTTC. The encoded protein is CASSLGTGDVNEQFF.